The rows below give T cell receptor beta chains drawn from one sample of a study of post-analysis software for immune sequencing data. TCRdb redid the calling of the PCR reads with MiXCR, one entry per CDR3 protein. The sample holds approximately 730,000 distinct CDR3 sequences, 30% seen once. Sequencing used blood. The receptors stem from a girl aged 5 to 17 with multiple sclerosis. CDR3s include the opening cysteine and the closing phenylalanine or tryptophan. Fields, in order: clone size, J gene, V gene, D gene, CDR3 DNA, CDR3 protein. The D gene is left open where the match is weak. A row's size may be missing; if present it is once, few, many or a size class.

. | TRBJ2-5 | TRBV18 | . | TGTGCCGGCTCGCCCTCCTTATCCCGGACAGTCCAAGAGACCCAGTACTTC | CAGSPSLSRTVQETQYF
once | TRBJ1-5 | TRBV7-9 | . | TGTGCCAGCAGCCCCCACGGGGGGCAGGAGCAGCCCCAGCATTTT | CASSPHGGQEQPQHF
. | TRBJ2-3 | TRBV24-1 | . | TGTGCCACCAGTGGCAGGGGTGTAACAGATACGCAGTATTTT | CATSGRGVTDTQYF
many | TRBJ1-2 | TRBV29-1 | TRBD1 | TGCAGCGTTGAGTCGACAGGGAAGGGGGGTGGCTACACCTTC | CSVESTGKGGGYTF
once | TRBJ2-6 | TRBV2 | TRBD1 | TGTGCCAGCAGTCCTTTTTTCGGGACAGGGGGCTCAGGGGCCAACGTCCTGACTTTC | CASSPFFGTGGSGANVLTF
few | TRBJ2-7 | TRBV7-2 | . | TGTGCCAGCGCGAGGGGGGGAAAGGGGTACGAGCAGTACTTC | CASARGGKGYEQYF
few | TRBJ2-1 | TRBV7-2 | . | TGTGCCAGCAGCGTCCGGGTCCCGTCCCGTGAGCAGTTCTTC | CASSVRVPSREQFF
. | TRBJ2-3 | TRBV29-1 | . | TGCAGCGTTGAAGTGACAAGTGCGGGAGATACGCAGTATTTT | CSVEVTSAGDTQYF
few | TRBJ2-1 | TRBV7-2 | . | TGTGCCAGCAGCTTAGCGGGGGCCCTAGATCACAATGAGCAGTTCTTC | CASSLAGALDHNEQFF
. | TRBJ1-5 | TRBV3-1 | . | TGTGCCAGCAGCCAAGTACCCAATCAGCCCCAGCATTTT | CASSQVPNQPQHF
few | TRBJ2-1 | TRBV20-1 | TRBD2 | TGCAGTGCTACTACTAGCGGGAGGGCCCGGGGTGAGCAGTTCTTC | CSATTSGRARGEQFF
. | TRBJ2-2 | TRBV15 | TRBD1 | TGTGCCACCCTCGACAGGGCCACCGGGGAGCTGTTTTTT | CATLDRATGELFF
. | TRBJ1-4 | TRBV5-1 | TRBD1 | TGCGCCAGCAGCCAAGGGACAGGGGTGTTAGCTAATGAAAAACTGTTTTTT | CASSQGTGVLANEKLFF
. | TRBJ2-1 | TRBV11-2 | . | TGTGCCAGCAGCTTTGGACTCGCGAGTGTTGGGCAGTTCTTC | CASSFGLASVGQFF
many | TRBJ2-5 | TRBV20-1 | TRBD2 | TGCAGTGCTAGAGGTTGGGGCGGGGGTCAACAAGAGACCCAGTACTTC | CSARGWGGGQQETQYF
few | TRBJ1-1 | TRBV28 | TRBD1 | TGTGCCAGCAGGCAAACAGGGGCCTTCCCGGGTACTGAAGCTTTCTTT | CASRQTGAFPGTEAFF
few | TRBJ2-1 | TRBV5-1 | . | TGCGCCAGCAGCGTGAGTTGGGACTCCTACAATGAGCAGTTCTTC | CASSVSWDSYNEQFF
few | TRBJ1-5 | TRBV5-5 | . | TGTGCCAGCAGCTTGGCCGTCAGCAATCAGCCCCAGCATTTT | CASSLAVSNQPQHF
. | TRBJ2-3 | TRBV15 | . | TGTGCCACCAGCAGGGACGGCCGGCCAGATACGCAGTATTTT | CATSRDGRPDTQYF
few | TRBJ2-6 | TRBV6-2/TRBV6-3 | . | TGTGCCAGCAGAGAGGACCCGGGACTCAACTCTGGGGCCAACGTCCTGACTTTC | CASREDPGLNSGANVLTF
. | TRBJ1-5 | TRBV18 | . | TGTGCCAGCTCGCCTTCAGATCAGCCCCAGCATTTT | CASSPSDQPQHF
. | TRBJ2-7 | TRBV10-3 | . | TGTGCCATCAGTCCGGACGGTAGATCCTACGAGCAGTACTTC | CAISPDGRSYEQYF
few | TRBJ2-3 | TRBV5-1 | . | TGCGCCAGCAGCTTTGGGGCGCGGCTCGACACAGATACGCAGTATTTT | CASSFGARLDTDTQYF
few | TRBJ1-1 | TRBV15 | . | TGTGCCACCAGCGAATGGGGGGAGACTGAAGCTTTCTTT | CATSEWGETEAFF
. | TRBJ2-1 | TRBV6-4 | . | TGTGCCAGCAGTGGCTCGAACTCCCCCGGCAATGAGCAGTTCTTC | CASSGSNSPGNEQFF
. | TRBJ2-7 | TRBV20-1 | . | TGCAGTGCTATGGGCCTAATGGGAGAGCAGTACTTC | CSAMGLMGEQYF
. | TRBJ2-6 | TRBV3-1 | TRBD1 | TGTGCCAGCAGCCCAGCAGGGGGCTACTCTGGGGCCAACGTCCTGACTTTC | CASSPAGGYSGANVLTF
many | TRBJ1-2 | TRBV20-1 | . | TGCAGTGCTCGGGACGGCCTAAGTGGCTACACCTTC | CSARDGLSGYTF
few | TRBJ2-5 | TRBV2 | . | TGTGCCAGCTTGGCTGTACGCCAAGAGACCCAGTACTTC | CASLAVRQETQYF
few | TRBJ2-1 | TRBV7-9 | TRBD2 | TGTGCCAGCAGCTTTCTAGCGGGGGTGTCCAATGAGCAGTTCTTC | CASSFLAGVSNEQFF
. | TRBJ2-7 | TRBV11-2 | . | TGTGCCAGCAGCTCTTCGACAGCCCCATGGGGCCAGGACTTC | CASSSSTAPWGQDF
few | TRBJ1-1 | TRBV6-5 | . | TGTGCCAGCGGGAGATTTGAAGCTTTCTTT | CASGRFEAFF
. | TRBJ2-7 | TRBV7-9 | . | TGTGCCAGCAGCTGTAGAGGGAGGGGGTCCTACGAGCAGTACTTC | CASSCRGRGSYEQYF
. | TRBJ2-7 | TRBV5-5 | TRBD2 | TGTGCCAGCAGCATACCGGGACTAGTATCTTCCGAGCAGTACTTC | CASSIPGLVSSEQYF
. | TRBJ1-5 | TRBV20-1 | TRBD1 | TGCAGTGCCGACCCCGGGACAGGGGGCTCGAGGTGGCAGCCCCAGCATTTT | CSADPGTGGSRWQPQHF
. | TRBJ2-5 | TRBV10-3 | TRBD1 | TGTGCCATCAGTTCCGGGACAGGATGGGAGACCCAGTACTTC | CAISSGTGWETQYF
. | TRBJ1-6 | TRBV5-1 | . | TGCGCCAGCAGCGGAACAGGGATATATTCACCCCTCCACTTT | CASSGTGIYSPLHF
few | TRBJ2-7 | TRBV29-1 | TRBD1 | TGCAGCGCAACTCCGGGACAGGGGGTCTACGAGCAGTACTTC | CSATPGQGVYEQYF
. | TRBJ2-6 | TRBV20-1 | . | TGCAGTGCTAGAGATTTCCGGGGGCGCAGCATCGGGGCCAACGTCCTGACTTTC | CSARDFRGRSIGANVLTF
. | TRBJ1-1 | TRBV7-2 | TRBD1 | TGTGCCAGCAGCTACCCGGGACAGAAGAACACTGAAGCTTTCTTT | CASSYPGQKNTEAFF
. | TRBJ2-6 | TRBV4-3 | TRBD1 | TGCGCCAGCAGCCCCGGGACAGGGGAGTATGGGGCCAACGTCCTGACTTTC | CASSPGTGEYGANVLTF